This entry lists 7 T cell receptor beta chains sequenced from one sample in a study of blood T cell repertoires in COVID-19. Using immunoSEQ multiplex PCR, the repertoire was profiled, and TCRdb retains in-frame clones only, with some absent. The profile shows roughly 320,000 clones, approximately 90% of them singletons. Material: peripheral blood. These receptors were obtained from a woman aged 50 to 65 with COVID-19, enrolled during active disease.

J is TRBJ2-7 and V is TRBV30, with 7 bases aligning to TRBD1. The junction had 6 bases not matched to a gene; V was cut back by 3 bases and J by 4 bases. There are 13 residues in the CDR3. Germline lookup yields CDR1 GTSNPN and CDR2 SVGIG (reference sequence). CDR3 protein: CAWSPTTGYEQYF. The CDR3 DNA reads as TGTGCCTGGAGCCCAACGACAGGGTACGAGCAGTACTTC.

The V and J genes are TRBV6-5 and TRBJ2-7; TRBD2 matches 7 bases. The CDR3 extends over 14 amino acids. Germline V gene data show CDR1 as MNHEY and CDR2 as SVGAGI. V lost 7 bases, J lost 6 bases, and 12 bases stayed unmatched. This CDR3 reads CASKLPGLTLEQYF. Here the CDR3 DNA reads TGTGCCAGCAAACTACCGGGACTAACTCTCGAGCAGTACTTC.

This rearrangement joins TRBV27 to TRBJ2-6; D is unclear. This CDR3 is built from 14 residues. V lost 11 bases and J lost 0, with 11 bases in between. The germline CDR1 and CDR2 sequences are MNHEY and SMNVEV (reference sequence). CDR3 DNA: TGTGCCGCCTCCCAGTTCTCTGGGGCCAACGTCCTGACTTTC. Protein: CAASQFSGANVLTF.

The chain uses TRBV3-1 (or the pseudogene TRBV3-2) and TRBJ2-2; 11 bases are shared with TRBD2. V lost 3 bases to trimming and J lost 1 base; unmatched junction nucleotides: 1. This CDR3 has 16 residues. Germline CDR1 and CDR2: LGHDT and YNNKEL (reference sequence). CDR3 protein: CASSQGLAVNTGELFF. CDR3 bases: TGTGCCAGCAGCCAGGGACTAGCGGTGAACACCGGGGAGCTGTTTTTT.

V usage is TRBV7-9 and J usage is TRBJ2-3; 7 nucleotides match TRBD1. Trimming removed 0 bases from V and 6 bases from J; junction bases left unmatched: 6. CDR3 length equals 15 residues. Looked up from germline, CDR1 is SEHNR and CDR2 is FQNEAQ (reference sequence). The CDR3, as DNA: TGTGCCAGCAGCTTAGCAGGGGGCGGATCGGATACGCAGTATTTT. As protein: CASSLAGGGSDTQYF.

The genes are TRBV10-2 and TRBJ1-2; 7 nucleotides agree with TRBD1. Germline CDR1 is WSHSY and CDR2 is SAAADI. This CDR3 is built from 15 residues. V shed 4 bases and J 4 bases; nucleotides not matched to a gene: 9. The CDR3 DNA is TGCGCCAGCAGTGTCCCCCGACAGGGTATCTATGGCTACACCTTC. This translates into CASSVPRQGIYGYTF.

The chain combines TRBV5-4 with TRBJ1-6, with unresolved D. The CDR3 has 16 residues. V was clipped by 0 bases and J by 7 bases, with 14 bases between them. Germline CDR1 SGHNT, CDR2 YYREEE (reference sequence). CDR3 sequence (DNA): TGTGCCAGCAGCTTGGTAGCTGGATCCGGAAATTCACCCCTCCACTTT. It codes for CASSLVAGSGNSPLHF.